These T cell receptor beta chains were read from a single sample in a study of early T cells in non-severe SARS-CoV-2 infection. TCRdb re-called the 5' RACE reads with MiXCR, one entry per CDR3 protein. The sample carries fewer than 100,000 distinct CDR3 sequences, over 9% recorded once. The material sequenced was whole blood. These TCRs come from an adult who was a healthcare worker with PCR-confirmed SARS-CoV-2 infection or an uninfected control (not recorded which). CDR3s include the opening cysteine and the closing phenylalanine or tryptophan. Each record gives: V gene, clone size, J gene, D gene, CDR3 protein, CDR3 DNA. The D gene is left open where the match is weak. A clone size is listed for some rows: how often the clone was seen (once, few, many), or a class if it is expanded.

TRBV11-1,many,TRBJ2-1,-,CASSSGPANEQFF,TGTGCCAGCAGCTCGGGCCCTGCCAATGAGCAGTTCTTC
TRBV20-1,few,TRBJ2-5,-,CSALRDVDQETQYF,TGCAGTGCTCTTCGAGACGTGGACCAAGAGACCCAGTACTTC
TRBV29-1,-,TRBJ2-5,-,CSVEYLGRGTQYF,TGCAGCGTTGAATATTTAGGCAGGGGGACCCAGTACTTC
TRBV16,many,TRBJ2-2,-,CASSQSHTGELFF,TGTGCCAGCAGCCAATCTCACACCGGGGAGCTGTTTTTT
TRBV20-1,many,TRBJ1-2,-,CSARVERDVGYTF,TGCAGTGCTAGGGTCGAGAGAGATGTTGGCTACACCTTC
TRBV4-1,many,TRBJ1-6,TRBD1,CASSPRQGIFSPLHF,TGCGCCAGCAGCCCGCGACAGGGAATCTTTTCACCCCTCCACTTT
TRBV29-1,many,TRBJ1-5,-,CSVSTTRAANQPQHF,TGCAGCGTTTCAACAACCCGAGCCGCCAATCAGCCCCAGCATTTT
TRBV5-1,many,TRBJ2-1,-,CASSPPTSEQFF,TGCGCCAGCAGCCCGCCCACTAGCGAGCAGTTCTTC
TRBV30,few,TRBJ2-7,TRBD2,CAWTSPGLAGSYEQYF,TGTGCCTGGACCTCCCCAGGACTAGCGGGCTCCTACGAGCAGTACTTC
TRBV3-1,many,TRBJ2-1,TRBD2,CASSRSGGSGNEQFF,TGTGCCAGCAGCCGCAGCGGGGGGTCTGGAAATGAGCAGTTCTTC
TRBV28,many,TRBJ1-5,-,CASGSNQPQHF,TGTGCCAGCGGTAGCAATCAGCCCCAGCATTTT
TRBV7-2,many,TRBJ2-1,-,CASRLTRLYNEQFF,TGTGCCAGCAGGTTGACTAGACTGTACAATGAGCAGTTCTTC
TRBV7-2,few,TRBJ2-1,-,CASRADDRRQFF,TGTGCCAGCCGAGCGGACGATCGCCGGCAGTTCTTC
TRBV28,many,TRBJ2-7,-,CASTLQAPSSYEQYF,TGTGCCAGCACGCTCCAGGCTCCCAGCTCCTACGAGCAGTACTTC
TRBV10-3,many,TRBJ2-7,-,CAISAGPGSYEQYF,TGTGCCATCAGTGCGGGCCCGGGGAGCTACGAGCAGTACTTC
TRBV7-9,many,TRBJ2-1,TRBD2,CASSSSGTVQFF,TGTGCCAGCAGCTCTAGCGGGACCGTGCAGTTCTTC
TRBV7-9,few,TRBJ2-7,-,CASSLLRGGYF,TGTGCCAGCAGCTTACTCAGAGGCGGGTACTTC
TRBV7-9,many,TRBJ1-2,-,CASSRGVYGYTF,TGTGCCAGCAGCCGGGGCGTCTATGGCTACACCTTC
TRBV21-1,few,TRBJ2-7,-,CASTRWGASYEQYF,TGTGCCAGCACCCGGTGGGGAGCTTCCTACGAGCAGTACTTC
TRBV20-1,-,TRBJ1-2,TRBD1,CSARGQGSALYGYTF,TGCAGTGCTAGAGGACAGGGGAGCGCCCTTTATGGCTACACCTTC
TRBV5-4,-,TRBJ2-5,-,CASSSSRVLQETQYF,TGTGCCAGCAGTTCCTCGCGGGTTCTCCAAGAGACCCAGTACTTC
TRBV30,few,TRBJ2-6,-,CAWTRISGANVLTF,TGTGCCTGGACCCGAATCTCTGGGGCCAACGTCCTGACTTTC
TRBV18,-,TRBJ1-4,-,CASSPFGPRTNEKLFF,TGTGCCAGCTCACCGTTCGGTCCAAGGACTAATGAAAAACTGTTTTTT
TRBV7-9,many,TRBJ2-4,-,CASSLTLSKNIQYF,TGTGCCAGCAGCTTAACGTTGAGCAAAAACATTCAGTACTTC
TRBV7-2,many,TRBJ2-7,-,CASSLVFREQYF,TGTGCCAGCAGCTTAGTCTTCCGGGAGCAGTACTTC
TRBV3-1,-,TRBJ2-3,TRBD2,CASSRQTSGRTDTQYF,TGTGCCAGCAGCCGACAGACTAGCGGGAGGACAGATACGCAGTATTTT
TRBV14,-,TRBJ2-2,-,CASSQGSGGELFF,TGTGCCAGCAGCCAAGGAAGCGGCGGGGAGCTGTTTTTT
TRBV11-2,few,TRBJ2-7,-,CASSLPGRRINKYF,TGTGCCAGCAGCCTCCCCGGGCGGCGGATCAACAAGTACTTC
TRBV30,few,TRBJ2-7,TRBD1,CAWGTGDPQYF,TGTGCCTGGGGGACAGGGGATCCGCAGTACTTC
TRBV20-1,many,TRBJ2-1,-,CSARVGWGNEQFF,TGCAGTGCTAGGGTCGGGTGGGGCAATGAGCAGTTCTTC
TRBV2,-,TRBJ2-7,-,CASSESRGFGEQYF,TGTGCCAGCAGTGAATCTCGGGGATTCGGCGAGCAGTACTTC
TRBV20-1,many,TRBJ1-1,-,CSARGRWITEAFF,TGCAGTGCTAGGGGACGGTGGATCACTGAAGCTTTCTTT
TRBV9,-,TRBJ2-7,TRBD2,CASSLAGAGEQYF,TGTGCCAGCAGTCTAGCGGGAGCCGGCGAGCAGTACTTC
TRBV5-1,few,TRBJ2-4,TRBD1,CASSLGAGGAKNIQYF,TGCGCCAGCAGCTTGGGGGCAGGGGGAGCCAAAAACATTCAGTACTTC
TRBV3-1,-,TRBJ2-5,TRBD2,CASSQGSGDRQETQYF,TGTGCCAGCAGCCAAGGTAGCGGGGACCGGCAAGAGACCCAGTACTTC
TRBV12-3/TRBV12-4,few,TRBJ2-3,TRBD2,CASSPRDSGRYTQYF,TGTGCCAGCAGTCCGCGGGATAGCGGGAGGTATACGCAGTATTTT
TRBV7-2,-,TRBJ2-3,-,CASSLDSGSAPLEYF,TGTGCCAGCAGCTTAGACAGCGGGTCTGCTCCTTTAGAGTATTTT
TRBV5-1,many,TRBJ2-1,TRBD2,CASSLAASGSSDEQFF,TGCGCCAGCAGCTTGGCCGCTAGCGGGAGCTCCGATGAGCAGTTCTTC
TRBV5-1,few,TRBJ2-5,-,CASSGSQETQYF,TGCGCCAGCAGTGGCAGCCAAGAGACCCAGTACTTC
TRBV12-3/TRBV12-4,many,TRBJ2-4,-,CASSTISGGNIQYF,TGTGCCAGCAGTACCATTAGCGGTGGAAACATTCAGTACTTC
TRBV28,many,TRBJ2-7,-,CASSFLGGSEQYF,TGTGCCAGCAGTTTCCTCGGGGGTAGTGAGCAGTACTTC